A single sample gave rise to the 8 T cell receptor beta chains below, sequenced in a study of control samples from healthy donors and cancer patients. Clones were sequenced by immunoSEQ multiplex PCR, and TCRdb holds only the in-frame ones, with some missing. The sample gives around 130,000 clones, approximately 94% of which show up once; approximately 4% is in the top ten. What was sequenced was blood. The receptor source for this set is a young man in good health.

This clone was observed once. The J gene is TRBJ2-6, the V gene TRBV6-4, with TRBD1 identical over 9 bases. The germline V gene has CDR1 MRHNA and CDR2 SNTAGT. J lost 3 bases, V lost 0 bases, and 3 bases had no gene match. CDR3 length equals 17 residues. The DNA for the CDR3 is TGTGCCAGCAGTGACTCTACAGGGGGCTATGGGGCCAACGTCCTGACTTTC. As protein: CASSDSTGGYGANVLTF.

This clone was seen a single time. The chain combines TRBV6-2 or TRBV6-3 with TRBJ1-2; 8 bases match TRBD1. Germline assignment: CDR1 MNHEY and CDR2 SVGEGT. Trimming took 4 bases from V and 5 from J; bases not matched to a gene: 6. The length of the CDR3 is 14 residues. CDR3 nucleotide sequence: TGTGCCAGCAGTTCGGGGACAGGTGTTTATGGCTACACCTTC. Amino acids: CASSSGTGVYGYTF.

This sequence joins TRBV7-9 and TRBJ2-7; 7 bases map to TRBD1. This CDR3 region has 14 residues. The trim removed 4 bases at V and 5 bases at J, leaving 8 bases unmatched. Germline lookup yields CDR1 SEHNR and CDR2 FQNEAQ (reference sequence). In nucleotides, the CDR3 is TGTGCCAGCAGCTCGGCAGGGGGTCAGGACGAGCAGTACTTC. It encodes CASSSAGGQDEQYF.

The chain employs TRBV4-2 and TRBJ2-7; D unclear. Germline V CDR1 and CDR2: LGHNA, YNFKEQ. The germline V and J ends were trimmed by 0 bases and 5 bases, with 14 bases remaining between them. The CDR3 spans 15 residues. CDR3: CASSQDVVREDEQYF. The CDR3 DNA sequence: TGTGCCAGCAGCCAAGACGTTGTCCGCGAAGACGAGCAGTACTTC.

This sequence joins TRBV2 and TRBJ1-1; TRBD1 might be the D (5 bases). Germline V CDR1 and CDR2: SNHLY, FYNNEI. CDR3 length: 15 amino acids. V was pared by 7 bases and J by 5 bases, with 20 bases between. The CDR3 protein is CASTEGPQGGTEAFF. In DNA form, the CDR3 reads TGTGCCAGCACCGAAGGCCCGCAGGGCGGAACTGAAGCTTTCTTT.

The chain joins TRBV19 to TRBJ2-6; D possibly corresponds to TRBD1 (6 bases). From germline, CDR1 is LNHDA and CDR2 SQIVND (reference sequence). V was shortened by 10 bases and J by 1 base, with 11 bases between the two germline ends. The CDR3 loop spans 14 amino acids. The CDR3 bases are TGTGCCATTAAGGACAGTTCTGGGGCCAACGTCCTGACTTTC. Translation: CAIKDSSGANVLTF.

CDR3 nucleotide sequence: TGTGCCAGCAGTCTAGAAAAAAACACCATATATTTT. This codes for CASSLEKNTIYF. The rearrangement uses TRBV7-9 and TRBJ1-3; unclear D gene. This CDR3 contains 12 residues. The V gene's germline CDR1 is SEHNR and CDR2 FQNEAQ (reference sequence). Trimming stripped 6 bases from V and 6 bases from J, with 9 bases between.

The chain couples TRBV29-1 to TRBJ2-7; the match to TRBD1 covers 12 bases. This CDR3 is built from 13 residues. Germline V gene lookup returns CDR1 SQVTM and CDR2 ANQGSEA. Trimming cost V 5 bases and J 6 bases; bases outside gene matches: 5. CDR3 loop: CSVTGTGGLEQYF. The CDR3, as DNA: TGCAGCGTTACCGGGACAGGGGGCCTCGAGCAGTACTTC.